A few counts support the clone carrying this T cell receptor (beta chain). Germline V gene lookup returns CDR1 DFQATT and CDR2 SNEGSKA (reference sequence). This CDR3 contains 14 residues. Between the trimmed V and J ends, which lost 0 bases and 0 bases, there was a span of 8 bases. This record belongs to a study of CD8 T cells in ankylosing spondylitis. TCRdb re-analysed the 5' RACE reads in MiXCR, keeping a single row per CDR3 protein. The sample carries about 120,000 distinct CDR3 sequences, roughly an eighth recorded once. The sequenced sample consisted of blood, either unsorted or a sorted T cell fraction (not recorded which). This sequence originates from a female donor with ankylosing spondylitis or in good health (not recorded which). The V and J genes are TRBV20-1 and TRBJ1-2, with D uncertain. The CDR3 nucleotides read TGCAGTGCTAGAGAGATACAGACTAACTATGGCTACACCTTC. This sequence encodes CSAREIQTNYGYTF.